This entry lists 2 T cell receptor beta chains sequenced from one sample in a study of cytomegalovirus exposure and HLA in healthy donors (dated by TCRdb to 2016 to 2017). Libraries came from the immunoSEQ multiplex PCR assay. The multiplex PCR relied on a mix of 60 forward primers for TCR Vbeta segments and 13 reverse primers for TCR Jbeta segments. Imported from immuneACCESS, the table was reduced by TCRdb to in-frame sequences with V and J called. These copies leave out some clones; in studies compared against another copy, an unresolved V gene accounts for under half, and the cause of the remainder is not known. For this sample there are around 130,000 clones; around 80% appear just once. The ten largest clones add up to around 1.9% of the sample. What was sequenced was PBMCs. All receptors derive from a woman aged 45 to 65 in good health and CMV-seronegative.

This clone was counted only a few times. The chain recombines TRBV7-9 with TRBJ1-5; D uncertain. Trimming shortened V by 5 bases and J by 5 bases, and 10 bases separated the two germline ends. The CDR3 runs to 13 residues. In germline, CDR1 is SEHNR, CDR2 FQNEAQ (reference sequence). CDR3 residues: CASSPEGHQPQHF. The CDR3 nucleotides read TGTGCCAGCAGCCCAGAGGGCCATCAGCCCCAGCATTTT.

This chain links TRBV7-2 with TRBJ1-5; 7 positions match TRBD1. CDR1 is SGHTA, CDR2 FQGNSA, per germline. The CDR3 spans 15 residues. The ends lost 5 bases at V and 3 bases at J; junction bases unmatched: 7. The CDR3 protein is CASSPRDRDNQPQHF. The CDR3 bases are TGTGCCAGCAGCCCTCGGGACAGAGACAATCAGCCCCAGCATTTT.